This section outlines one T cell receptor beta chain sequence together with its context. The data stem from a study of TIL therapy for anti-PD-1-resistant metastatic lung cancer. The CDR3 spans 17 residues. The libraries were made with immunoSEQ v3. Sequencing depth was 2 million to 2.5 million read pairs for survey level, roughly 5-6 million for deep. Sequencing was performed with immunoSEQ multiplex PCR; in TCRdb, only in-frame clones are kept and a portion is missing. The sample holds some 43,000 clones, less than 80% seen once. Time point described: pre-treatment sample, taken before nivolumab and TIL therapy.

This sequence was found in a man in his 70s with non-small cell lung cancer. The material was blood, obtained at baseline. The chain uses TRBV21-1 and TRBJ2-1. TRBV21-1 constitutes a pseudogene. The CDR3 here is CASSLRSRKASYNEQFF. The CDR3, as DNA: TGTGCCAGCAGCCTCCGAAGTAGGAAGGCGTCTTACAATGAGCAGTTCTTC.